This paragraph reports one TCR beta chain. What it recognizes is unknown. The data are from a study of Ad26.COV2.S vaccination and SARS-CoV-2 variants. Across the whole study: Donor participated within the Ad26.COV2.S arm of the COV1001 trial.

General observations from the study: The analyses of TCR breadth and depth may have understated the size of total T cell responses. Placebo recipients trailed vaccine recipients in spike-specific TCR breadth.

The protocol was immunoSEQ multiplex PCR, while the TCRdb copy is restricted to in-frame clones and leaves out a portion. The sample has over 400,000 clones, over 80% seen once. Treatment: over 15 received Ad26.COV2.S at low or high dose, single or two shots; roughly 5 received placebo; per-sample allocation not given. Repertoires come from day 63 after the first vaccine or placebo injection. This clonotype was sampled from a person between 18 and 65 years old who received the Ad26.COV2.S COVID-19 vaccine or a placebo. The sample consisted of peripheral blood, taken in a trial of Ad26.COV2.S vaccine versus placebo.

This chain's CDR3 is CASSYSREDTQYF. The CDR3 DNA reads TGTGCCAGCAGTTACAGTAGGGAAGATACGCAGTATTTT. The gene calls are TRBV12-3 or TRBV12-4 and TRBJ2-3, with no clear D. CDR3 length: 13 residues. The ends were cut back, 4 bases at V and 5 bases at J, with 10 bases in the middle.